This T cell receptor beta chain is from a study of metastatic and nonmetastatic thyroid tumors. About the research overall: A comparison of repertoires was made across blood and tumor or nodule tissue from malignant and benign thyroid patients.

In the authors' workflow: The authors used CDR3 differences across clinicopathological groups to build a distant-metastasis classifier for papillary thyroid cancer. TCRdb re-called clones via MiXCR from the PCR reads. The V and J calls and clone size are TCRdb's, not the authors'. The profile covers roughly 25,000 clones, with roughly 20% appearing a single time and over 25% taken by the ten largest. Not a single patient had been given any form of treatment at any point before undergoing thyroid surgery. The germline V gene encodes CDR1 SGHRS and CDR2 YFSETQ. This CDR3 region has 14 residues. V lost 0 bases and J 5 bases, leaving 11 bases between the germline ends. The sample holds many counts of this clone.

The sample taken for sequencing was blood. This TCR derives from a male donor with papillary thyroid cancer or a benign thyroid nodule (not recorded which). Some clones in this sample may be carry-over from other donors' samples. The V and J genes are TRBV5-1 and TRBJ1-1; D gene unclear. CDR3 DNA: TGCGCCAGCAGCTTGGGGTCCGGGTATACTGAAGCTTTCTTT. Its translation is CASSLGSGYTEAFF.